This is a list of T cell receptor beta chains from one sample in a study of blood T cell repertoires in COVID-19. Profiling relied on immunoSEQ multiplex PCR, and the TCRdb table lists in-frame clones only, not all of them. The sample has roughly 77,000 clones; over 75% are singletons. Sequenced: peripheral blood. The receptors were sampled from a human donor in a cohort sampled during active COVID-19. Both conserved end residues are part of each CDR3. Fields, in order: J gene, V gene, clone size, D gene, CDR3 DNA, CDR3 protein. D genes are given only for firm matches. A clone size is listed for some rows: how often the clone was seen (once, few, many), or a class if it is expanded.

TRBJ1-2 | TRBV4-1 | - | - | TGCGCCAGCAGCGGGGGAGGTAACTATGGCTACACCTTC | CASSGGGNYGYTF
TRBJ2-7 | TRBV5-1 | - | - | TGCGCCAGCAGCTTCGCCGTCGGACAAGACGAGCAGTACTTC | CASSFAVGQDEQYF
TRBJ2-7 | TRBV5-1 | few | TRBD1 | TGCGCCAGCGCAGGACAGGACTCCTACGAGCAGTACTTC | CASAGQDSYEQYF
TRBJ2-1 | TRBV10-1 | - | - | TGCGCCAGCTTGAGGGGGACTACGTACTACAATGAGCAGTTCTTC | CASLRGTTYYNEQFF
TRBJ2-1 | TRBV7-9 | - | - | TGTGCCAGCAGCTCGCGGACTCACATTTACAATGAGCAGTTCTTC | CASSSRTHIYNEQFF
TRBJ1-2 | TRBV11-3 | many | TRBD1 | TGTGCCAGCAGCCCCAGATGGGACAGGAACTATGGCTACACCTTC | CASSPRWDRNYGYTF
TRBJ1-3 | TRBV19 | - | TRBD1 | TGTGCCAGTAGTGGACAGGCCTCTGGAAACACCATATATTTT | CASSGQASGNTIYF
TRBJ1-6 | TRBV18 | - | TRBD1 | TGTGCCAGCTCCCCGACTGGGGACAGGGGAAATTCACCCCTCCACTTT | CASSPTGDRGNSPLHF
TRBJ2-2 | TRBV7-2 | - | TRBD2 | TGTGCCAGCAGCTCCCGAATCCGGCTAGCGGGGATCGGGGAGCTGTTTTTT | CASSSRIRLAGIGELFF
TRBJ1-1 | TRBV18 | - | - | TGTGCCAGCTCACCCAAGGACACCGTGAACACTGAAGCTTTCTTT | CASSPKDTVNTEAFF
TRBJ2-7 | TRBV7-2 | - | - | TGTGCCAGCAGCTTAGCGCTGGTGAGCTACGAGCAGTACTTC | CASSLALVSYEQYF
TRBJ2-3 | TRBV3-1/TRBV3-2 | - | TRBD2 | TGTGCCAGCAGCCGAGCGGGGGGGCCGACAGATACGCAGTATTTT | CASSRAGGPTDTQYF
TRBJ1-1 | TRBV10-3 | few | TRBD1 | TGTGCCATCACGGGGACAGGGGGGACTGAAGCTTTCTTT | CAITGTGGTEAFF
TRBJ2-7 | TRBV18 | - | - | TGTGCCAGCTCATCTTTCAGCTCCTACGAGCAGTACTTC | CASSSFSSYEQYF
TRBJ2-3 | TRBV5-1 | - | TRBD2 | TGCGCCAGCAGCTTGGGGTCTAGCGGGGGGGATACGCAGTATTTT | CASSLGSSGGDTQYF
TRBJ2-2 | TRBV18 | - | TRBD1 | TGTGCCAGCTCATTTAGGGGACAGCAGAACACCGGGGAGCTGTTTTTT | CASSFRGQQNTGELFF
TRBJ1-2 | TRBV7-8 | - | - | TGTGCCAGCAGCTCGGGGTCCTTCTATGGCTACACCTTC | CASSSGSFYGYTF
TRBJ2-7 | TRBV19 | few | - | TGTGCCAGTAGTCCGAGCGGGCTTCCCTACGAGCAGTACTTC | CASSPSGLPYEQYF
TRBJ1-2 | TRBV9 | - | - | TGTGCCAGCAGCGTAGTAGGAGTCGCTGGCTACACCTTC | CASSVVGVAGYTF
TRBJ1-6 | TRBV28 | - | - | TGTGCCAGCAGCCCGGGGGGAAGTATCTCACCCCTCCACTTT | CASSPGGSISPLHF
TRBJ2-2 | TRBV18 | few | - | TGTGCCAGCTCACCACCGGTCGGGGGCACCGGGGAGCTGTTTTTT | CASSPPVGGTGELFF
TRBJ1-1 | TRBV29-1 | - | - | TGCAGCGGAGGGGAGGACGGGAACACTGAAGCTTTCTTT | CSGGEDGNTEAFF
TRBJ1-3 | TRBV2 | - | TRBD1 | TGTGCCAGCAGGGCCGGGACAGGAGGAAACACCATATATTTT | CASRAGTGGNTIYF
TRBJ2-2 | TRBV7-2 | - | TRBD2 | TGTGCCAGCAGCGGGACTAGCGGGGGTAGCGGGGAGCTGTTTTTT | CASSGTSGGSGELFF
TRBJ2-7 | TRBV4-2 | - | TRBD2 | TGTGCCAGCAGCCAAGACTCTAGCGGGGGGTACCCCTACGAGCAGTACTTC | CASSQDSSGGYPYEQYF
TRBJ2-1 | TRBV9 | - | TRBD1 | TGTGCCAGCAGCACCTCAGGGGGCTCCTACAATGAGCAGTTCTTC | CASSTSGGSYNEQFF
TRBJ1-1 | TRBV7-2 | - | - | TGTGCCAGCAGCTTAGGGGGGGACGGAACTGAAGCTTTCTTT | CASSLGGDGTEAFF
TRBJ1-2 | TRBV19 | - | - | TGTGCCAGTAGTATGGACAGCCTCTATGGCTACACCTTC | CASSMDSLYGYTF
TRBJ1-1 | TRBV7-2 | - | TRBD1 | TGTGCCAGCAGCCCCGGGACAGGCATGAACACTGAAGCTTTCTTT | CASSPGTGMNTEAFF
TRBJ1-1 | TRBV12-3/TRBV12-4 | - | - | TGTGCCAGCAGTTTAGCCGGAGGGCGTGAAGCTTTCTTT | CASSLAGGREAFF
TRBJ2-7 | TRBV19 | - | - | TGTGCCAGTAGTATAGCCCCCAGGGGTCCCTACGAGCAGTACTTC | CASSIAPRGPYEQYF
TRBJ1-1 | TRBV19 | - | TRBD1 | TGTGCCAGTAGCCCCTCGTTGGGACAGGGATACACTGAAGCTTTCTTT | CASSPSLGQGYTEAFF
TRBJ1-2 | TRBV9 | - | - | TGTGCCAGCAGTTTGGGGGCGCAGCTTGGCTACACCTTC | CASSLGAQLGYTF
TRBJ1-1 | TRBV2 | - | TRBD1 | TGTGCCAGCCTTCCCACAGGGGACACTGAAGCTTTCTTT | CASLPTGDTEAFF
TRBJ2-3 | TRBV28 | - | TRBD1 | TGTGCCAGCAGTTACCAAACAGGGGGCGCGGTCGGAGATACGCAGTATTTT | CASSYQTGGAVGDTQYF
TRBJ2-5 | TRBV15 | - | TRBD2 | TGTGCCACCAGCCCCCGGACTAGCGGACAAGAGACCCAGTACTTC | CATSPRTSGQETQYF
TRBJ1-2 | TRBV5-1 | - | TRBD1 | TGCGCCAGCAGCTTTGGAATCCCCGGGACAGGGGATGGCTACACCTTC | CASSFGIPGTGDGYTF
TRBJ2-7 | TRBV7-2 | - | - | TGTGCCAGCAGCTTATGGGAGCTAGACGAGCAGTACTTC | CASSLWELDEQYF
TRBJ2-3 | TRBV9 | - | TRBD2 | TGTGCCAGCAGCCTAGGGACTAGCGGGACACGCACAGATACGCAGTATTTT | CASSLGTSGTRTDTQYF
TRBJ2-7 | TRBV6-6 | - | - | TGTGCCAGCAGTGACCGTTGGAGCTCCTACGAGCAGTACTTC | CASSDRWSSYEQYF
TRBJ1-2 | TRBV4-3 | - | TRBD1 | TGCGCCAGCAGCCAACAGGGGGTTAACTATGGCTACACCTTC | CASSQQGVNYGYTF
TRBJ2-7 | TRBV6-5 | - | - | TGTGCCAGCAACCGAGAGGTGAGCTCCTACGAGCAGTACTTC | CASNREVSSYEQYF
TRBJ2-7 | TRBV4-3 | - | - | TGCGCCAGCAGCCGCTCACAGGGCTACGAGCAGTACTTC | CASSRSQGYEQYF